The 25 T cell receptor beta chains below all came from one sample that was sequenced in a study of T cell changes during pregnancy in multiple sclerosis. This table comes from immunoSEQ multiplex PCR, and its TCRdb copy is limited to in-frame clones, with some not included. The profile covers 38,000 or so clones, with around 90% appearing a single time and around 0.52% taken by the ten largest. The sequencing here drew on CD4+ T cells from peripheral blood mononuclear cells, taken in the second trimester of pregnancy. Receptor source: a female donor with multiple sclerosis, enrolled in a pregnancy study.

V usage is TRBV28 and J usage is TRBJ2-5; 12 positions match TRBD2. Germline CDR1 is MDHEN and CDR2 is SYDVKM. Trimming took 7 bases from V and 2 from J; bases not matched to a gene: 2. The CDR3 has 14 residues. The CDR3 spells CASTGLAGQETQYF. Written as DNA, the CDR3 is TGTGCCAGCACCGGACTAGCGGGACAAGAGACCCAGTACTTC.

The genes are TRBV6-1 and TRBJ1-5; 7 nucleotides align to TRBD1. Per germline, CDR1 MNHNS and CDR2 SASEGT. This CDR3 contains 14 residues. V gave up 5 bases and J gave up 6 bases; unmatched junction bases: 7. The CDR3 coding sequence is TGTGCCAGCAGTTCTAGACAGGGAGGTCAGCCCCAGCATTTT. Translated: CASSSRQGGQPQHF.

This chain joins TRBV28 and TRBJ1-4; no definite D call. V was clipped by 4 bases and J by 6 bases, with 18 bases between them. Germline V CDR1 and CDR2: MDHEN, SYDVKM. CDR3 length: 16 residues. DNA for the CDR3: TGTGCCAGCAGTTCCCGAGAGGGTTTGAGGGATGAAAAACTGTTTTTT. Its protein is CASSSREGLRDEKLFF. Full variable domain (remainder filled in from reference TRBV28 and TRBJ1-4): DVKVTQSSRYLVKRTGEKVFLECVQDMDHENMFWYRQDPGLGLRLIYFSYDVKMKEKGDIPEGYSVSREKKERFSLILESASTNQTSMYLCASSSREGLRDEKLFFGSGTQLSVL.

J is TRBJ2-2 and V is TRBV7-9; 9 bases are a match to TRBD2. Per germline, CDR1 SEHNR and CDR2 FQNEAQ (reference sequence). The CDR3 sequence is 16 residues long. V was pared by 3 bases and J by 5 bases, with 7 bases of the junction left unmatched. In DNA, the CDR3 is TGTGCCAGCAGCTTTATAGCGGGAGTATGGACCGGGGAGCTGTTTTTT. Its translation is CASSFIAGVWTGELFF. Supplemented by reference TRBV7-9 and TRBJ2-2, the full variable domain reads DTGVSQNPRHKITKRGQNVTFRCDPISEHNRLYWYRQTLGQGPEFLTYFQNEAQLEKSRLLSDRFSAERPKGSFSTLEIQRTEQGDSAMYLCASSFIAGVWTGELFFGEGSRLTVL.

The CDR3 DNA sequence: TGTGCCAGCAGCGTATTGGGGGAGAGGGGGAATGAGCAGTTCTTC. Translating it yields CASSVLGERGNEQFF. The chain recombines TRBV9 with TRBJ2-1, with a possible D match to TRBD1 (6 bases). The CDR3 covers 15 residues. The germline V and J ends were trimmed by 1 base and 7 bases, with 15 bases remaining between them. Germline loops: CDR1 SGDLS, CDR2 YYNGEE.

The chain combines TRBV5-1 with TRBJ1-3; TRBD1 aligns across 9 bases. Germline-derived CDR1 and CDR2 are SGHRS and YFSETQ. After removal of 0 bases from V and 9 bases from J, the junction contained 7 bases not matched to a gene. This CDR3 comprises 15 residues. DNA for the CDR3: TGCGCCAGCAGCTTGGCGGGACAGGGAATGGGCACCATATATTTT. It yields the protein CASSLAGQGMGTIYF.

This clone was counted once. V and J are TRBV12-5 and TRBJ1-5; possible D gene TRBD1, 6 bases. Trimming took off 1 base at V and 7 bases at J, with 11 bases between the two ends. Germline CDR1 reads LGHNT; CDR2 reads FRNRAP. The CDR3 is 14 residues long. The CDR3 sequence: CASGLDRVRQPQHF. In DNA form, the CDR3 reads TGTGCTAGTGGTTTGGACAGGGTCAGGCAGCCCCAGCATTTT. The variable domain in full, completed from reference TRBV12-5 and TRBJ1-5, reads DARVTQTPRHKVTEMGQEVTMRCQPILGHNTVFWYRQTMMQGLELLAYFRNRAPLDDSGMPKDRFSAEMPDATLATLKIQPSEPRDSAVYFCASGLDRVRQPQHFGDGTRLSIL.

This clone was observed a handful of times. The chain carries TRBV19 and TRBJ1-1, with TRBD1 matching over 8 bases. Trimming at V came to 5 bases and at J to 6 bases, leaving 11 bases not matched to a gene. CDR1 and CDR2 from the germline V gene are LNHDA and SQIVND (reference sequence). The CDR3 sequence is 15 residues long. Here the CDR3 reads CASSPRQGLVAEAFF. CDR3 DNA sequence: TGTGCCAGTAGTCCGAGACAGGGGTTGGTTGCTGAAGCTTTCTTT.

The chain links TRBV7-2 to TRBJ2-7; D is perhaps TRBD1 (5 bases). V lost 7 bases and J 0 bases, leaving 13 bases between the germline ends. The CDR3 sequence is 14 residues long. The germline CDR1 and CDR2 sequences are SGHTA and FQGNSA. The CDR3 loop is CASTMAGPSYEQYF. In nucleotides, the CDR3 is TGTGCCAGCACGATGGCAGGGCCCTCCTACGAGCAGTACTTC.

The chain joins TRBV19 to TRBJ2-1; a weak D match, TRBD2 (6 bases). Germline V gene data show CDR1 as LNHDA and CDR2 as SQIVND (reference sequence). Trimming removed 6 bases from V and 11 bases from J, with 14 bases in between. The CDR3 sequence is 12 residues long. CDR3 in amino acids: CASRLGRGQQFF. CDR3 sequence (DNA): TGTGCCAGTAGACTGGGGCGGGGCCAGCAGTTCTTC.

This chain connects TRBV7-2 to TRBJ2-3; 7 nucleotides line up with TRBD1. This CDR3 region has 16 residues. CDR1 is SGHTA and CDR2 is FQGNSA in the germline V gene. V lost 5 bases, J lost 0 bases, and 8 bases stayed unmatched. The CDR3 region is CASSPRDSPSTDTQYF. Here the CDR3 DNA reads TGTGCCAGCAGCCCCAGGGACAGTCCCAGCACAGATACGCAGTATTTT. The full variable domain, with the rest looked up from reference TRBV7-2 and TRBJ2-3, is GAGVSQSPSNKVTEKGKDVELRCDPISGHTALYWYRQSLGQGLEFLIYFQGNSAPDKSGLPSDRFSAERTGGSVSTLTIQRTQQEDSAVYLCASSPRDSPSTDTQYFGPGTRLTVL.

The CDR3 DNA reads as TGTGCCAGCAGCTCCGGACGACAGGGAGACAATCAGCCCCAGCATTTT. Its translation is CASSSGRQGDNQPQHF. The chain recombines TRBV7-9 with TRBJ1-5, with TRBD1 matching over 7 bases. This CDR3 is built from 16 residues. CDR1 and CDR2 from the germline V gene are SEHNR and FQNEAQ (reference sequence). Trimming cost V 4 bases and J 3 bases; bases outside gene matches: 9.

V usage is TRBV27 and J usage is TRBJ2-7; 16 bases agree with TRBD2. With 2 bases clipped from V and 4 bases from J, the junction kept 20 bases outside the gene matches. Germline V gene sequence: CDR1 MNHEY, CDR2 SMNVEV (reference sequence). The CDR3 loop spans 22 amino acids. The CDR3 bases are TGTGCCAGCAGTTTACACCATTCCCTGCGGCGGGGACTAGCGGGAGGGCCTTACGAGCAGTACTTC. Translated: CASSLHHSLRRGLAGGPYEQYF.

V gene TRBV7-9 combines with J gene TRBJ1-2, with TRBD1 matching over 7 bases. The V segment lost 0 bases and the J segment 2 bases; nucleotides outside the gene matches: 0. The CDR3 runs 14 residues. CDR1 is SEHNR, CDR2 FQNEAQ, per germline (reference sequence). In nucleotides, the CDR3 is TGTGCCAGCAGCTTAGCGACAGGGAACTATGGCTACACCTTC. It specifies CASSLATGNYGYTF.

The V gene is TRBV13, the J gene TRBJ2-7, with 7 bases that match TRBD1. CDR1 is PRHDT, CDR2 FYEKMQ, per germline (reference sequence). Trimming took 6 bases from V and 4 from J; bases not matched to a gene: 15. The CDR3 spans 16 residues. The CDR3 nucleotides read TGTGCCAGCAGTGTTTTTTCCGGGACAGCGATTTACGAGCAGTACTTC. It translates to CASSVFSGTAIYEQYF.

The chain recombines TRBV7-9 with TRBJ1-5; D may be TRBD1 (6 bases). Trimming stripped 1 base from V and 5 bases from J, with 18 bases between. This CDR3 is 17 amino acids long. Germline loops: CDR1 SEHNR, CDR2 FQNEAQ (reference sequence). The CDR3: CASSLGVGAVGDQPQHF. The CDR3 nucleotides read TGTGCCAGCAGCTTAGGGGTGGGGGCCGTGGGGGATCAGCCCCAGCATTTT.

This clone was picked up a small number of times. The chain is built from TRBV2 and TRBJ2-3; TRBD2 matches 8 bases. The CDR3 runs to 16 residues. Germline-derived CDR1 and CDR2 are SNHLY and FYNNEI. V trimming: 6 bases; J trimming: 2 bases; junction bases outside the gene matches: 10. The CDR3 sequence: CASRKPGLVSTDTQYF. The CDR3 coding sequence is TGTGCCAGCAGGAAACCGGGACTAGTATCCACAGATACGCAGTATTTT.

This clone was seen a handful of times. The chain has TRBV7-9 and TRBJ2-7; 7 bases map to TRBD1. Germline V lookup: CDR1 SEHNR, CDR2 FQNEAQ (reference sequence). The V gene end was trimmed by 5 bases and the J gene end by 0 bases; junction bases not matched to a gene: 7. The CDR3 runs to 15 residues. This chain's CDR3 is CASSPGGWSSYEQYF. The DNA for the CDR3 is TGTGCCAGCAGCCCAGGGGGTTGGAGCTCCTACGAGCAGTACTTC.

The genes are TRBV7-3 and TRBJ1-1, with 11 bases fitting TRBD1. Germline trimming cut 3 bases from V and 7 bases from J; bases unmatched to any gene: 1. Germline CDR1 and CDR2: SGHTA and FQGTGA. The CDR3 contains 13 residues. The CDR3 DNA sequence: TGTGCCAGCAGCTTCGGGACAGGGGGTGAAGCTTTCTTT. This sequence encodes CASSFGTGGEAFF.

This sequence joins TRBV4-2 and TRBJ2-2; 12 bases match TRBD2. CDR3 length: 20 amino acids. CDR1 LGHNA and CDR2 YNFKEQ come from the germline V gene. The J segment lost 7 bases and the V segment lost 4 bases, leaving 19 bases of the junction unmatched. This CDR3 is CASSRRVRETSGRRDGELFF. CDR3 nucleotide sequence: TGTGCCAGCAGCCGACGCGTTAGGGAGACTAGCGGGAGAAGGGACGGGGAGCTGTTTTTT.

This chain's CDR3 is CASSKGQGFFTGELFF. The CDR3, as DNA: TGTGCCAGCAGCAAGGGACAGGGGTTTTTCACCGGGGAGCTGTTTTTT. This sequence joins TRBV7-9 and TRBJ2-2, with 10 positions matching TRBD1. V shed 5 bases and J 4 bases; nucleotides not matched to a gene: 7. The CDR3 consists of 16 residues. Germline V gives CDR1 SEHNR, CDR2 FQNEAQ (reference sequence).

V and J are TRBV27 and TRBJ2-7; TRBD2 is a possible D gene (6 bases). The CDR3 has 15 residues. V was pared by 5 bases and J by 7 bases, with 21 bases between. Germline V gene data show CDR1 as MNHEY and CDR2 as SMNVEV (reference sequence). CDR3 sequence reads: CASSLSSVGGWEQYF. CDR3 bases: TGTGCCAGCAGTCTTTCTAGCGTGGGGGGTTGGGAGCAGTACTTC.

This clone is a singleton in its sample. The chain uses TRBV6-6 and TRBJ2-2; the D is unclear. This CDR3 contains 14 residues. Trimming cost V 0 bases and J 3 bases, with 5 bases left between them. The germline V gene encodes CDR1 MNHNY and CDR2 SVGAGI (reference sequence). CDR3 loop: CASSYSADTGELFF. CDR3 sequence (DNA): TGTGCCAGCAGTTACTCGGCGGACACCGGGGAGCTGTTTTTT.

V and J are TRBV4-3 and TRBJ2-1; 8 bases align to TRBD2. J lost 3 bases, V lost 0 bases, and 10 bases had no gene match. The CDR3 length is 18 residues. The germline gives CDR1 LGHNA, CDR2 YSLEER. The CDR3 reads CASSQEGIGAGVYNEQFF. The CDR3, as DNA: TGCGCCAGCAGCCAAGAGGGTATAGGAGCGGGAGTCTACAATGAGCAGTTCTTC.

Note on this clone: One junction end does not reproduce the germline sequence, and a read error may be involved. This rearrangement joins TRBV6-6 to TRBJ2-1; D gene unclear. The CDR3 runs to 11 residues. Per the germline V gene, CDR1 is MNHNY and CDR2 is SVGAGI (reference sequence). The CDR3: CASSFYDEQFF. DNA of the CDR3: TGTGCCAGCTCCTTCTACGATGAGCAGTTCTTC.